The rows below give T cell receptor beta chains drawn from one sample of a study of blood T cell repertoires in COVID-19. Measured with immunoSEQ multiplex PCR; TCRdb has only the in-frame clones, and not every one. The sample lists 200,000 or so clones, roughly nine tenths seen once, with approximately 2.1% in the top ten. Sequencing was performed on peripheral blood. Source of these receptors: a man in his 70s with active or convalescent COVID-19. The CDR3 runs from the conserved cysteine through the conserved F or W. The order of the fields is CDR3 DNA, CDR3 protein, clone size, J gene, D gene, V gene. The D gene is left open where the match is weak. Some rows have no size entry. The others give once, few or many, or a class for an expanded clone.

TGTGCCAGCAGCCCATACAGGGGGCGAAATTCTGAAGCTTTCTTT,CASSPYRGRNSEAFF,NA,TRBJ1-1,TRBD1,TRBV3-1/TRBV3-2
TGTGCCAGTAGTATGACAGGGAACCGCTACGAGCAGTACTTC,CASSMTGNRYEQYF,once,TRBJ2-7,TRBD1,TRBV19
TGCGCCAGCAGCCCAGGACAGGGCTCAGGACAGCCCCAGCATTTT,CASSPGQGSGQPQHF,NA,TRBJ1-5,TRBD1,TRBV5-1
TGCGCCAGCAGCCAAGGTCAGGAACAAGAGACCCAGTACTTC,CASSQGQEQETQYF,once,TRBJ2-5,NA,TRBV4-1
TGTGCCACCAGCAGAGGGGACAGGGTTCCCTACGAGCAGTACTTC,CATSRGDRVPYEQYF,NA,TRBJ2-7,TRBD1,TRBV15
TGTGCCAGCAACCCCAGGGGAAACTATGGCTACACCTTC,CASNPRGNYGYTF,NA,TRBJ1-2,NA,TRBV28
TGTGCCAGCAGCCAATTACAGGAGAAGGGTCAGCCCCAGCATTTT,CASSQLQEKGQPQHF,NA,TRBJ1-5,NA,TRBV16
TGTGCCAGCAGCTTGGCTCTAGCGGGAGGGTACAATGAGCAGTTCTTC,CASSLALAGGYNEQFF,NA,TRBJ2-1,TRBD2,TRBV5-5
TGTGCCAGCAGTCCAGCGGGGGCTTACTCCTACGAGCAGTACTTC,CASSPAGAYSYEQYF,NA,TRBJ2-7,TRBD2,TRBV28
TGTGCCAGCAGTCAACTAGCGGGTCGTACAGATACGCAGTATTTT,CASSQLAGRTDTQYF,NA,TRBJ2-3,TRBD2,TRBV6-2/TRBV6-3
TGTGCCAGCAGCCCACGGCAGGGGCAAGCCACTGAAGCTTTCTTT,CASSPRQGQATEAFF,NA,TRBJ1-1,NA,TRBV7-9
TGCAGTGCTAGTTTGACAGGGACCGAAAAACTGTTTTTT,CSASLTGTEKLFF,NA,TRBJ1-4,TRBD1,TRBV20-1
TGTGCCAGCAGCTTAGACGTAGGGGGAAGCTCCTACGAGCAGTACTTC,CASSLDVGGSSYEQYF,NA,TRBJ2-7,NA,TRBV5-6
TGTGCCAGCAGCGTCGACTCTAGCACAGATACGCAGTATTTT,CASSVDSSTDTQYF,NA,TRBJ2-3,NA,TRBV9
TGTGCCAGCAGTATTACAGGGTTCTCCTACGAGCAGTACTTC,CASSITGFSYEQYF,NA,TRBJ2-7,NA,TRBV28
TGTGCCAGTAGAGATGGGCCAGGTGAGAATGAGCAGTTCTTC,CASRDGPGENEQFF,few,TRBJ2-1,NA,TRBV19
TGTGCCAGCAGTGATGGGCGTGGCAATCAGCCCCAGCATTTT,CASSDGRGNQPQHF,NA,TRBJ1-5,NA,TRBV2
TGTGCCAGCAGAAACAACAGGGGCGAAAAACTGTTTTTT,CASRNNRGEKLFF,NA,TRBJ1-4,TRBD1,TRBV6-6
TGTGCCAGCAGCAGCAGGGGAAAGGGATTGAGCTCCTATAATTCACCCCTCCACTTT,CASSSRGKGLSSYNSPLHF,NA,TRBJ1-6,NA,TRBV27
TGTGCCAGCAGCGTAGGGGGACTAACCCCAGAGCAGTTCTTC,CASSVGGLTPEQFF,NA,TRBJ2-1,TRBD2,TRBV9
TGTGCCAGTAGTGCGCCCCGGGACAGTCTAGCCAAAAACATTCAGTACTTC,CASSAPRDSLAKNIQYF,NA,TRBJ2-4,TRBD1,TRBV19
TGTGCCAGTAGTAGTGTTAGAAGCGGGAGACCTCCCCTACCCTACAATGAGCAGTTCTTC,CASSSVRSGRPPLPYNEQFF,NA,TRBJ2-1,TRBD2,TRBV19
TGCAGCGTTCGCGTTCCCCGTAGCGGGAAGAGGGACAATGAGCAGTTCTTC,CSVRVPRSGKRDNEQFF,NA,TRBJ2-1,TRBD2,TRBV29-1
TGCAGGGGACGGGGGGACCCCCTAGTCTACGAGCAGTACTTC,CRGRGDPLVYEQYF,NA,TRBJ2-7,TRBD2,TRBV29-1
TGTGCCAGCAGCCAAGGGCCCGGGGAGCTGTTTTTT,CASSQGPGELFF,few,TRBJ2-2,NA,TRBV3-1/TRBV3-2
TGTGCCAGCAGTGAAGGGACTAGCATCCACGAGCAGTACTTC,CASSEGTSIHEQYF,once,TRBJ2-7,TRBD2,TRBV2
TGTGCCATCAGTGAGTCGTGGGGGGGCAATCAGCCCCAGCATTTT,CAISESWGGNQPQHF,NA,TRBJ1-5,NA,TRBV10-3
TGTGCCAGCAGCCGACAGGGGGTGGTTCCCGGGGAGCTGTTTTTT,CASSRQGVVPGELFF,few,TRBJ2-2,TRBD1,TRBV3-1/TRBV3-2
TGTGCCAGCAGCTTAGCCCGGGCGGGGGGCTACAGCTCCTACAATGAGCAGTTCTTC,CASSLARAGGYSSYNEQFF,NA,TRBJ2-1,TRBD2,TRBV11-3
TGTGCCAGCAGTTCAATTACTTCAGGGGTGTTTAATTCACCCCTCCACTTT,CASSSITSGVFNSPLHF,NA,TRBJ1-6,NA,TRBV6-2/TRBV6-3
TGTGCCAGCAGTCCTTCGGGGGGAGTGGGGGATACGCAGTATTTT,CASSPSGGVGDTQYF,once,TRBJ2-3,TRBD2,TRBV27
TGTGCCAGCAGAGTATCGGAGAGGACAGGTACGCAGTATTTT,CASRVSERTGTQYF,NA,TRBJ2-3,TRBD1,TRBV6-5
TGTGCCAGCAGATCTGGACAGGGCGATAGGAATTCACCCCTCCACTTT,CASRSGQGDRNSPLHF,NA,TRBJ1-6,TRBD1,TRBV28
TGTGCCAGCAGGCGGACAGGGAATGGGAATTCACCCCTCCACTTT,CASRRTGNGNSPLHF,NA,TRBJ1-6,TRBD1,TRBV6-5